Listed here are 21 T cell receptor beta chains from one sample, sequenced in a study of CXCR3-negative and CXCR3-positive naive CD8 T cells. The libraries of TRB cDNA were prepared using 5' RACE with UMI labels. TCRdb re-called the 5' RACE reads and catalogs CDR3 proteins one per entry, DNA excluded. The table lists about 5,900 distinct CDR3 sequences, with approximately 1.2% in the top ten. Sequencing was carried out using naive CXCR3- CD8+ T cells from blood. Documented subset: CD45RO-CCR7+CD27+CD95- naive CD8+ T cells lacking CXCR3 (TNR3-). These receptors were collected from a human donor in good health. Some clones in this sample may be carry-over from other donors' samples.

V usage is TRBV12-3 or TRBV12-4 and J usage is TRBJ2-1; TCRdb's D call, TRBD1, is unchecked because there is no DNA. This CDR3 contains 15 residues. CDR3 sequence: CASSLRDRELNEQFF.

This clonotype is deemed medium-sized by its frequency. The J gene is TRBJ1-2, the V gene TRBV29-1; TCRdb proposes TRBD1, but this gene call is untestable without DNA. The CDR3 spans 11 residues. CDR1 SQVTM and CDR2 ANQGSEA come from the germline V gene. The CDR3 is CSVETGFGYTF.

The rearrangement links TRBV29-1 to TRBJ2-7; TCRdb indicates TRBD2, and absent DNA this call remains unverified. There are 14 residues in the CDR3. Germline V gene data show CDR1 as SQVTM and CDR2 as ANQGSEA. CDR3 residues: CSVERESVPYEQYF.

The chain combines TRBV5-4 with TRBJ2-7; TCRdb picks TRBD2, but there is no DNA to check that call. This CDR3 is 13 amino acids long. The germline V gene encodes CDR1 SGHNT and CDR2 YYREEE (reference sequence). The CDR3 loop is CDSSFGPGYEQYF. The entire variable domain, with the rest obtained from reference TRBV5-4 and TRBJ2-7, is as follows: ETGVTQSPTHLIKTRGQQVTLRCSSQSGHNTVSWYQQALGQGPQFIFQYYREEENGRGNFPPRFSGLQFPNYSSELNVNALELDDSALYLCDSSFGPGYEQYFGPGTRLTVT.

The chain carries TRBV16 and TRBJ2-7; the TRBD1 assignment by TCRdb is unverifiable without DNA. Germline V lookup: CDR1 KGHSY, CDR2 FQNENV. The CDR3 length is 14 residues. CDR3 loop: CASSPGTISYEQYF.

The rearrangement joins TRBV9 to TRBJ2-7; no DNA is available, so the TRBD2 call from TCRdb remains unchecked. The CDR3 has 13 amino acids. Germline lookup yields CDR1 SGDLS and CDR2 YYNGEE. This chain's CDR3 is CASSVSGGYEQYF.

The CDR3 spells CASGANYGYTF. The genes are TRBV2 and TRBJ1-2. Germline V gene data show CDR1 as SNHLY and CDR2 as FYNNEI. This CDR3 comprises 11 residues.

In terms of frequency, this clonotype is medium-sized. The chain links TRBV7-9 to TRBJ2-1; TCRdb names TRBD2, which stays unverified in the absence of DNA. Germline CDR1 SEHNR, CDR2 FQNEAQ (reference sequence). This CDR3 comprises 16 residues. The CDR3 sequence: CASSFIGLAVDNEQFF.

This clonotype is labeled medium-sized based on frequency. The chain is built from TRBV29-1 and TRBJ2-1. The CDR3 is 11 amino acids. CDR1 and CDR2 from the germline V gene are SQVTM and ANQGSEA. This CDR3 is CSSDGYNEQFF.

The J gene is TRBJ1-2, the V gene TRBV4-1; no DNA is available, so the TRBD1 call from TCRdb remains unchecked. CDR3 length: 14 amino acids. Germline V lookup: CDR1 MGHRA, CDR2 YSYEKL. The CDR3 is CASSQEDRGYGYTF.

The chain employs TRBV29-1 and TRBJ1-1. Germline CDR1 is SQVTM and CDR2 is ANQGSEA. There are 14 residues in the CDR3. CDR3: CSVPQASMNTEAFF.

This chain links TRBV2 with TRBJ2-7; the TCRdb call, TRBD2, lacks DNA for checking. Germline V gives CDR1 SNHLY, CDR2 FYNNEI. This CDR3 has 15 amino acids. Here the CDR3 reads CASSGLAGGIYEQYF.

This clonotype is deemed medium-sized by its frequency. V and J are TRBV29-1 and TRBJ2-7; lacking DNA, the TRBD1 call made by TCRdb goes unchecked. The CDR3 consists of 14 residues. Germline V gene data show CDR1 as SQVTM and CDR2 as ANQGSEA. The CDR3: CSVEGGTASYEQYF.

Measured by frequency, this clonotype is medium-sized. The chain employs TRBV29-1 and TRBJ2-1; the D call of TRBD1 rests on TCRdb alone, since no DNA is present to check it. The CDR3 sequence is 14 residues long. The V gene's germline CDR1 is SQVTM and CDR2 ANQGSEA. This CDR3 reads CSGLTGIWHNEQFF.

V and J are TRBV9 and TRBJ2-1. The germline V gene encodes CDR1 SGDLS and CDR2 YYNGEE. The CDR3 contains 12 residues. The CDR3 loop reads CASSRPSNEQFF. Drawing the rest from reference TRBV9 and TRBJ2-1, the complete variable domain is DSGVTQTPKHLITATGQRVTLRCSPRSGDLSVYWYQQSLDQGLQFLIQYYNGEERAKGNILERFSAQQFPDLHSELNLSSLELGDSALYFCASSRPSNEQFFGPGTRLTVL.

The rearrangement joins TRBV10-3 to TRBJ1-1; there is no DNA to check the TCRdb D call of TRBD1. This CDR3 has 14 amino acids. Per germline, CDR1 ENHRY and CDR2 SYGVKD. The CDR3 protein is CAITDTGRNTEAFF.

This clonotype is called medium-sized based on its frequency. The gene calls are TRBV15 and TRBJ2-1. Germline values: CDR1 LNHNV, CDR2 YYDKDF (reference sequence). The CDR3 loop spans 17 amino acids. The CDR3 sequence is CATSRDSRLSSYNEQFF.

This clonotype is called medium-sized based on its frequency. The rearrangement links TRBV5-1 to TRBJ2-1; TCRdb selects TRBD1, and the lack of DNA leaves this call unchecked. Looked up from germline, CDR1 is SGHRS and CDR2 is YFSETQ. CDR3 size: 17 residues. This CDR3 reads CASSPLSGQRAYNEQFF.

The J gene is TRBJ1-1, the V gene TRBV19. Germline V lookup: CDR1 LNHDA, CDR2 SQIVND (reference sequence). The CDR3 totals 12 residues. The CDR3 here is CASSIVNTEAFF.

The chain is built from TRBV7-3 and TRBJ2-3; the D gene TCRdb calls, TRBD1, cannot be checked with no DNA. The CDR3 extends over 14 amino acids. Germline values: CDR1 SGHTA, CDR2 FQGTGA. CDR3 loop: CASSERTVGDTQYF. The full variable domain, with the rest looked up from reference TRBV7-3 and TRBJ2-3, is GAGVSQTPSNKVTEKGKYVELRCDPISGHTALYWYRQSLGQGPEFLIYFQGTGAADDSGLPNDRFFAVRPEGSVSTLKIQRTERGDSAVYLCASSERTVGDTQYFGPGTRLTVL.

The chain is built from TRBV29-1 and TRBJ2-5; as DNA is missing, the TRBD1 call by TCRdb cannot be tested. Germline values: CDR1 SQVTM, CDR2 ANQGSEA. This CDR3 contains 15 residues. The CDR3 loop reads CSVPPPGTAQETQYF.